These 9 T cell receptor beta chains share one sample of origin, sequenced in a study of T cells in Graves' hyperthyroidism and ophthalmopathy. What was amplified from RNA transcripts were TCR beta CDR3 regions. RT-PCR in the first round (using the HTBI primer set) targeted the TCR CDR3. Using its own MiXCR run on the multiplex PCR reads, TCRdb lists one record per CDR3 protein. The data hold approximately 610,000 distinct CDR3 sequences, with 14% to 15% observed a single time. What was sequenced was blood. Every receptor here comes from a woman aged 40-49 years with Graves' ophthalmopathy.

There are a few counts of this clonotype. V and J are TRBV18 and TRBJ2-7, with 7 positions matching TRBD2. CDR1 and CDR2 (germline): KGHSH, LQKENI. The CDR3 is made up of 15 amino acids. With V trimmed by 4 bases and J by 4 bases, 10 bases remained unmatched. The CDR3 region has the DNA TGTGCCAGCTCACTAGAACGCGGGAGAGGGTACGAGCAGTACTTC. This sequence encodes CASSLERGRGYEQYF.

The chain joins TRBV12-3 or TRBV12-4 to TRBJ2-7; the D gene is possibly TRBD1 (6 bases). This CDR3 spans 12 amino acids. The ends were cut back, 6 bases at V and 5 bases at J, with 11 bases in the middle. The CDR3 bases are TGTGCCAGCAGCCGGACAGTTAACGAGCAGTACTTC. Residues: CASSRTVNEQYF.

This clonotype was detected many times. The CDR3 sequence is CASSQAPGQGAETQYF. In DNA, the CDR3 is TGTGCCAGCAGCCAGGCTCCGGGACAGGGGGCGGAGACCCAGTACTTC. The V call is TRBV3-1, the J call TRBJ2-5; 12 bases line up with TRBD1. In germline, CDR1 is LGHDT, CDR2 YNNKEL (reference sequence). The CDR3 runs 16 residues. Germline trimming cut 3 bases from V and 5 bases from J; bases unmatched to any gene: 7.

A few counts support this clonotype. Germline and junction disagree at one end, which may indicate a read error. The V call is TRBV13, the J call TRBJ2-5; no definite D call. This CDR3 comprises 10 residues. The V gene's germline CDR1 is PRHDT and CDR2 FYEKMQ (reference sequence). CDR3 loop: CARSGETQYF. CDR3 DNA: TGTGCCAGAAGTGGAGAGACCCAGTACTTT.

In its sample, this clonotype was seen many times. V gene TRBV12-3 or TRBV12-4 combines with J gene TRBJ1-2; D not certain. The CDR3 sequence is 13 residues long. The V end lost 7 bases, the J end lost 3 bases, and 12 bases lay between the germline ends. The CDR3 reads CASTGYGDYGYTF. The CDR3 nucleotides are TGTGCCAGCACCGGATACGGAGACTATGGCTACACCTTC.

This clonotype appeared a few times. The chain has TRBV9 and TRBJ2-7; tentative D call: TRBD1 (5 bases). Between the trimmed V and J ends, which lost 4 bases and 2 bases, there was a span of 16 bases. This CDR3 comprises 15 residues. CDR1 is SGDLS, CDR2 YYNGEE, per germline. The CDR3 DNA reads TGTGCCAGCAGCCTCACAGGCGACCAGGCCTACGAGCAGTACTTC. It translates to CASSLTGDQAYEQYF.

This clonotype was seen repeatedly, ten times or more. DNA for the CDR3: TGCAGTGCTCGACATTCCATCAGACTTGAGCAGTACTTC. Translation gives CSARHSIRLEQYF. This chain links TRBV20-1 with TRBJ2-7, with D unresolved. Trimming took 5 bases from V and 7 from J, leaving 18 bases between them. The CDR3 totals 13 residues. Germline values: CDR1 DFQATT, CDR2 SNEGSKA (reference sequence).

This clonotype was recorded at least ten times. CDR3 DNA: TGTGCCAGCAGCTTATCCGGGACTAGTGACGGGGAGCTGTTTTTT. Amino acid sequence: CASSLSGTSDGELFF. The chain couples TRBV7-3 to TRBJ2-2; TRBD2 matches at 8 bases. The CDR3 has 15 amino acids. CDR1 and CDR2 (germline): SGHTA, FQGTGA. J gave up 7 bases and V 2 bases, and 6 bases lay outside the gene matches. Based on the CDR3 plus reference TRBV7-3 and TRBJ2-2, the full variable domain is GAGVSQTPSNKVTEKGKYVELRCDPISGHTALYWYRQSLGQGPEFLIYFQGTGAADDSGLPNDRFFAVRPEGSVSTLKIQRTERGDSAVYLCASSLSGTSDGELFFGEGSRLTVL.

This clonotype was seen a handful of times. The V gene is TRBV5-1, the J gene TRBJ2-7; perhaps TRBD1 as D (6 bases). Per the germline V gene, CDR1 is SGHRS and CDR2 is YFSETQ. The CDR3 extends over 15 amino acids. The V gene lost 1 base and the J gene lost 0 bases, with 11 bases spanning the gap. The chain's CDR3 is CASSLSLTGSYEQYF. The CDR3 bases are TGCGCCAGCAGCTTGTCTCTGACAGGCTCCTACGAGCAGTACTTC.